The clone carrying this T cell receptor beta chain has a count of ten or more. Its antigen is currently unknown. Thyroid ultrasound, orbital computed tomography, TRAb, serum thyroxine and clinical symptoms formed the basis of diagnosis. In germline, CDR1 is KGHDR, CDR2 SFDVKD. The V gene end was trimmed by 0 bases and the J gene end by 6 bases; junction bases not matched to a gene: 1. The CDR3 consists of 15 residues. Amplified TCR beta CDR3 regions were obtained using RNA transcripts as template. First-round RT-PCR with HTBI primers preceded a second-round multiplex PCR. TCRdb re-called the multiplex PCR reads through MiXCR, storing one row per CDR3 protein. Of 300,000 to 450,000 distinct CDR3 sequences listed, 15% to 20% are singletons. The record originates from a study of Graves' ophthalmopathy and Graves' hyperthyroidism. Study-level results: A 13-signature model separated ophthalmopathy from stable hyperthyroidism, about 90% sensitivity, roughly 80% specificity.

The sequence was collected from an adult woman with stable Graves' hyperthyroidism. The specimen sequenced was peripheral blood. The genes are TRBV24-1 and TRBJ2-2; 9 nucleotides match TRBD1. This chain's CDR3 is CATSDLGQGPGELFF. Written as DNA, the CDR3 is TGTGCCACCAGTGATTTGGGACAGGGGCCCGGGGAGCTGTTTTTT.